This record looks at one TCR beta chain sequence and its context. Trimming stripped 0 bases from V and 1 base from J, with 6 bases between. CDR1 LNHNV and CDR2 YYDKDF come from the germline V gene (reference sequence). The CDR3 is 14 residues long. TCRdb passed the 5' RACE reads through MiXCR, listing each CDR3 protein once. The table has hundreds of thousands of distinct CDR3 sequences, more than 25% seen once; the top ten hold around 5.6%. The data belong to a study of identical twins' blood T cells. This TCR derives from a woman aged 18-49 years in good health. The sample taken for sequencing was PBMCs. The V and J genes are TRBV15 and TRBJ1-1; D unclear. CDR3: CATSRDRRNTEAFF. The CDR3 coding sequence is TGTGCCACCAGCAGAGACAGGAGGAACACTGAAGCTTTCTTT.